The rows below give T cell receptor beta chains drawn from one sample of a study of blood T cell repertoires in COVID-19. Produced via immunoSEQ multiplex PCR; TCRdb's table is partial and in-frame only. The sample contains 130,000 to 150,000 clones, 84% of which appear only once. The sequenced sample was peripheral blood. The receptors originated from a human donor in a cohort sampled during active COVID-19. Both conserved end residues are part of each CDR3. Each record gives: CDR3 protein, V gene, clone size, J gene. Clone size is shown for a subset of rows, as once, few, many or a class of expanded clone.

CASSQELAGGQPQHF | TRBV4-3 | - | TRBJ1-5
CASSDGTGVPYEQYF | TRBV5-6 | - | TRBJ2-7
CASSADGQGGEQFF | TRBV9 | - | TRBJ2-1
CATSRVSGQGNNEQFF | TRBV15 | - | TRBJ2-1
CASRVAGASDTQYF | TRBV6-5 | - | TRBJ2-3
CASSLEGTDKNIQYF | TRBV5-4 | - | TRBJ2-4
CASSQETIGDGYTF | TRBV3-1/TRBV3-2 | - | TRBJ1-2
CASSLLAGNRNTEAFF | TRBV5-5 | - | TRBJ1-1
CASSVGRGRSTDTQYF | TRBV9 | - | TRBJ2-3
CARETGGPGREQYF | TRBV28 | - | TRBJ2-7
CASSPLDRTFNSPLHF | TRBV2 | few | TRBJ1-6
CASSQEAPTVRFLYEQYF | TRBV3-1/TRBV3-2 | once | TRBJ2-7
CASSQLRSQGEKLFF | TRBV7-9 | - | TRBJ1-4
CASSQGAWTEAFF | TRBV14 | - | TRBJ1-1
CATSPGGQETQYF | TRBV15 | - | TRBJ2-5
CASREAQETQYF | TRBV18 | - | TRBJ2-5
CASSLPGGPSPDTQYF | TRBV7-6 | - | TRBJ2-3
CATSRGWEIGEETQYF | TRBV15 | once | TRBJ2-5
CASSPLGTDTQYF | TRBV18 | - | TRBJ2-3
CASSQNRGLEAFF | TRBV3-1/TRBV3-2 | - | TRBJ1-1